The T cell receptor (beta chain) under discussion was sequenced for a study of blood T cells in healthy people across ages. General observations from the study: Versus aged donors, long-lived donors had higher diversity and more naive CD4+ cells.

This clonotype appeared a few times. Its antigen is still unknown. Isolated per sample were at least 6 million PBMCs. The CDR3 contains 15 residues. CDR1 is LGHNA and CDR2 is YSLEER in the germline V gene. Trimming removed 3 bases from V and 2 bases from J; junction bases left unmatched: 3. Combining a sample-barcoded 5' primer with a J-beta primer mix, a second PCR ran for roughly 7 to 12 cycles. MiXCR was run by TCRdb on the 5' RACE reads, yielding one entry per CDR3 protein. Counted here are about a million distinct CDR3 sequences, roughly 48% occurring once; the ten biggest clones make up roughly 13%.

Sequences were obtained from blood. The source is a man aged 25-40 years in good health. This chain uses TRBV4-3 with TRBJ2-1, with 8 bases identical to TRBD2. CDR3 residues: CASSHRGGAYNEQFF. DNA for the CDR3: TGCGCCAGCAGCCACCGGGGGGGCGCCTACAATGAGCAGTTCTTC.